This T cell receptor (beta chain) was found in a study of T cells in Graves' hyperthyroidism and ophthalmopathy. Study-wide results and limits: Most clonotypes that expanded in the thyroid above 0.001 also showed up in blood.

Exclusions: uncontrolled infection, other autoimmune disease, pregnancy, lactation. PBMCs were obtained from approximately 10 ml fresh peripheral blood. TCR beta CDR3 regions were amplified from RNA. With the HTBI primer set, the TCR CDR3 went through a first round of RT-PCR. MiXCR, applied by TCRdb to the multiplex PCR reads, yields one record per CDR3 protein. Found here are about 840,000 distinct CDR3 sequences, roughly 37% of them singletons; the top ten hold approximately 8.7%. The CDR3 is made up of 14 amino acids. With 0 bases clipped from V and 5 bases from J, the junction kept 6 bases outside the gene matches. The germline V gene encodes CDR1 DFQATT and CDR2 SNEGSKA (reference sequence). A few counts support this clonotype. Its cognate antigen is unknown.

This TCR came from a man aged 18-30 years with Graves' hyperthyroidism. Sequencing used blood. V and J are TRBV20-1 and TRBJ2-5; 7 bases fit TRBD1. CDR3 bases: TGCAGTGCTAGAGATCGGGACAGATGGGAGACCCAGTACTTC. Amino acid sequence: CSARDRDRWETQYF.